This is a list of T cell receptor beta chains from one sample in a study of blood T cell repertoires in COVID-19. Here immunoSEQ multiplex PCR was the method, and the copy in TCRdb shows in-frame clones only, minus some. The sample consists of under 200,000 clones, over 75% of them appearing once. Sequencing was carried out using peripheral blood. Source of these receptors: a man in his 70s with active or convalescent COVID-19. Both conserved end residues are part of each CDR3. The D gene is left open where the match is weak. A row's size may be missing; if present it is once, few, many or a size class.

d_call | clone_size | j_call | v_call | cdr3_aa | cdr3_nt
- | - | TRBJ1-5 | TRBV20-1 | CSASTGLGPQHF | TGCAGTGCTAGTACGGGGTTGGGGCCCCAGCATTTT
TRBD2 | - | TRBJ2-1 | TRBV19 | CASSIGAGVGEQFF | TGTGCCAGTAGTATAGGGGCGGGGGTAGGAGAGCAGTTCTTC
- | once | TRBJ1-1 | TRBV28 | CASCPGGAWGTEAFF | TGTGCCAGCTGCCCTGGGGGGGCCTGGGGCACTGAAGCTTTCTTT
- | - | TRBJ1-4 | TRBV5-1 | CASSLVANEKLFF | TGCGCCAGCAGCTTGGTCGCGAATGAAAAACTGTTTTTT
- | - | TRBJ1-5 | TRBV3-1/TRBV3-2 | CASSQSTRSPQHF | TGTGCCAGCAGCCAAAGTACCCGGTCGCCCCAGCATTTT
- | - | TRBJ1-1 | TRBV5-8 | CASSLYEAEAFF | TGTGCCAGCAGCTTGTATGAGGCCGAAGCTTTCTTT
- | - | TRBJ2-1 | TRBV7-2 | CASSLGSTMSYNEQFF | TGTGCCAGCAGCTTAGGATCCACTATGTCCTACAATGAGCAGTTCTTC
TRBD1 | - | TRBJ1-6 | TRBV19 | CASSVSPGQNSPLHF | TGTGCCAGTAGTGTCTCACCGGGACAGAATTCACCCCTCCACTTT
- | - | TRBJ1-1 | TRBV5-6 | CASSFTNTEAFF | TGTGCCAGCAGCTTTACTAACACTGAAGCTTTCTTT
- | - | TRBJ2-7 | TRBV11-2 | CASSPPGSPRYEQYF | TGTGCCAGCAGCCCCCCAGGGTCACCCCGCTACGAGCAGTACTTC
TRBD2 | - | TRBJ2-1 | TRBV28 | CASSWAVGLGDNEQFF | TGTGCCAGCAGTTGGGCCGTGGGACTAGGTGATAACGAGCAGTTCTTC
- | - | TRBJ1-3 | TRBV7-3 | CASSPGGSGNTIYF | TGTGCCAGCAGCCCAGGTGGCTCTGGAAACACCATATATTTT
TRBD1 | - | TRBJ1-5 | TRBV3-1/TRBV3-2 | CASSLEPGGRNQPQHF | TGTGCCAGCAGCTTGGAACCAGGGGGCCGAAATCAGCCCCAGCATTTT
- | - | TRBJ1-5 | TRBV7-9 | CASSFDRYQPQHF | TGTGCCAGCAGCTTTGACAGGTATCAGCCCCAGCATTTT
- | few | TRBJ2-1 | TRBV18 | CASSLSISGYNEQFF | TGTGCCAGCTCACTTTCGATCTCAGGGTACAATGAGCAGTTCTTC
- | - | TRBJ1-2 | TRBV3-1/TRBV3-2 | CASSQADSSYGYTF | TGTGCCAGCAGCCAGGCGGACAGTTCTTATGGCTACACCTTC
TRBD1 | - | TRBJ2-7 | TRBV3-1/TRBV3-2 | CASSQSLPGQGPYEQYF | TGTGCCAGCAGCCAATCCCTCCCGGGACAGGGACCTTACGAGCAGTACTTC
- | - | TRBJ1-2 | TRBV6-5 | CASGGQTSVYGYTF | TGTGCCAGCGGCGGACAGACATCTGTGTATGGCTACACCTTC
TRBD2 | - | TRBJ2-3 | TRBV2 | CASSQREGTDTQYF | TGTGCCAGCAGTCAGCGGGAGGGTACAGATACGCAGTATTTT
- | - | TRBJ1-6 | TRBV25-1 | CASSVGVVSPLHF | TGTGCCAGCAGTGTAGGAGTTGTATCACCCCTCCACTTT
- | - | TRBJ1-5 | TRBV12-3/TRBV12-4 | CASSKVVDQPQHF | TGTGCCAGCAGTAAAGTAGTCGATCAGCCCCAGCATTTT
- | - | TRBJ1-3 | TRBV15 | CATSRDQWAGTGNTIYF | TGTGCCACCAGCAGAGATCAGTGGGCAGGGACTGGAAACACCATATATTTT
- | - | TRBJ1-2 | TRBV18 | CASSSGEVYGYTF | TGTGCCAGCTCATCCGGGGAGGTCTATGGCTACACCTTC
TRBD1 | - | TRBJ1-2 | TRBV5-5 | CASSRTFRQGDNYGYTF | TGTGCCAGCAGCCGAACTTTCCGGCAGGGGGACAACTATGGCTACACCTTC
- | - | TRBJ1-1 | TRBV18 | CASSPPVESEAFF | TGTGCCAGCTCACCACCGGTCGAGTCTGAAGCTTTCTTT
- | - | TRBJ1-1 | TRBV27 | CASSFQRGPASFTEAFF | TGTGCCAGCAGTTTCCAGCGGGGGCCAGCTTCTTTCACTGAAGCTTTCTTT
TRBD1 | - | TRBJ1-6 | TRBV3-1/TRBV3-2 | CASSQGNSGTDIPLHF | TGTGCCAGCAGCCAAGGAAACTCCGGGACAGATATTCCCCTCCACTTT
TRBD2 | once | TRBJ2-3 | TRBV7-6 | CASSAGLAGGPDTQYF | TGTGCCAGCAGCGCGGGACTAGCGGGGGGACCAGATACGCAGTATTTT
- | - | TRBJ1-2 | TRBV4-3 | CASSQDGGSRGYTF | TGCGCCAGCAGCCAAGATGGAGGTAGCCGTGGCTACACCTTC
- | once | TRBJ2-1 | TRBV7-8 | CASSLKEGGYNEQFF | TGTGCCAGCAGCTTGAAGGAGGGCGGGTACAATGAGCAGTTCTTC
TRBD2 | - | TRBJ2-1 | TRBV9 | CASSGTGGGLYNEQFF | TGTGCCAGCAGCGGCACGGGGGGGGGTCTGTACAATGAGCAGTTCTTC
- | - | TRBJ1-1 | TRBV18 | CASSPGGRTEAFF | TGTGCCAGCTCACCGGGAGGGAGGACTGAAGCTTTCTTT
- | - | TRBJ1-5 | TRBV2 | CASKGGPGTNQPQHF | TGTGCCAGCAAGGGGGGGCCAGGGACGAATCAGCCCCAGCATTTT
- | - | TRBJ2-3 | TRBV6-5 | CASRTPSTDTQYF | TGTGCCAGCAGGACTCCTAGCACAGATACGCAGTATTTT
TRBD1 | few | TRBJ1-6 | TRBV5-1 | CASSPGGGQGRDNSPLHF | TGCGCCAGCAGCCCGGGGGGAGGACAGGGGAGGGATAATTCACCCCTCCACTTT
- | - | TRBJ1-2 | TRBV21-1 | CASSKFPPGHPYFNYGYTF | TGTGCCAGCAGCAAATTTCCCCCGGGACACCCTTACTTCAACTATGGCTACACCTTC
- | many | TRBJ1-5 | TRBV12-3/TRBV12-4 | CASSGAGYQPQHF | TGTGCCAGCAGTGGAGCAGGGTATCAGCCCCAGCATTTT
- | few | TRBJ1-2 | TRBV20-1 | CSATRDDGYTF | TGCAGCGCTACCAGGGATGACGGCTACACCTTC
- | - | TRBJ2-7 | TRBV10-3 | CAISGSGRRYEQYF | TGTGCCATCAGCGGCTCCGGGAGAAGGTACGAGCAGTACTTC
- | - | TRBJ2-1 | TRBV28 | CASSSNLYEQFF | TGTGCCAGCAGTTCTAATCTTTATGAGCAGTTCTTC
TRBD1 | few | TRBJ1-5 | TRBV5-1 | CASSSGTDTNQPQHF | TGCGCCAGCAGCTCCGGGACAGATACGAATCAGCCCCAGCATTTT
TRBD2 | - | TRBJ2-1 | TRBV2 | CASSETRLAGGSEQFF | TGTGCCAGCAGTGAAACCCGACTAGCGGGAGGGAGCGAGCAGTTCTTC
- | once | TRBJ1-4 | TRBV2 | CASSNPGQSSEKLFF | TGTGCCAGCAGCAATCCGGGACAATCTTCTGAAAAACTGTTTTTT
- | - | TRBJ1-2 | TRBV7-2 | CASSLIQGPVYGYTF | TGTGCCAGCAGCTTAATACAGGGCCCCGTCTATGGCTACACCTTC
TRBD1 | - | TRBJ1-2 | TRBV6-5 | CASSTIPRTGDGYTF | TGTGCCAGCAGTACAATCCCCCGGACAGGGGATGGCTACACCTTC
- | - | TRBJ1-5 | TRBV6-5 | CASSQPTGFNQPQHF | TGTGCCAGCAGTCAACCGACAGGATTCAATCAGCCCCAGCATTTT
- | - | TRBJ1-1 | TRBV7-2 | CASSLELNTEAFF | TGTGCCAGCAGCTTAGAGCTGAACACTGAAGCTTTCTTT
- | - | TRBJ2-5 | TRBV6-5 | CASGSSGTQAQYF | TGTGCCAGCGGGAGTAGCGGAACCCAGGCCCAGTACTTC
TRBD1 | - | TRBJ2-5 | TRBV18 | CASSDQGGRETQYF | TGTGCCAGCTCCGACCAAGGGGGCAGAGAGACCCAGTACTTC
- | - | TRBJ1-6 | TRBV9 | CASSARQLSYNSPLHF | TGTGCCAGCAGCGCCCGACAGTTGAGCTATAATTCACCCCTCCACTTT
TRBD1 | once | TRBJ1-1 | TRBV19 | CASSMGRGRFATEEAFF | TGTGCCAGTAGTATGGGCAGGGGGCGATTTGCCACAGAGGAAGCTTTCTTT
- | - | TRBJ1-2 | TRBV7-2 | CASSEGQQYGYTF | TGTGCCAGCAGCGAAGGACAGCAGTATGGCTACACCTTC
TRBD1 | few | TRBJ1-1 | TRBV9 | CASSVAPGTGFEAFF | TGTGCCAGCAGCGTAGCTCCCGGGACAGGGTTCGAAGCTTTCTTT
- | - | TRBJ1-1 | TRBV5-1 | CASSLAVGQLNTEAFF | TGCGCCAGCAGCTTGGCCGTAGGACAGCTGAACACTGAAGCTTTCTTT
- | - | TRBJ2-1 | TRBV11-2 | CASSLDRLRRADEQFF | TGTGCCAGCAGCTTAGATCGATTGAGGAGGGCCGATGAGCAGTTCTTC
- | - | TRBJ1-2 | TRBV5-1 | CASSLDGFSYGYTF | TGCGCCAGCAGCTTGGACGGTTTCTCCTATGGCTACACCTTC